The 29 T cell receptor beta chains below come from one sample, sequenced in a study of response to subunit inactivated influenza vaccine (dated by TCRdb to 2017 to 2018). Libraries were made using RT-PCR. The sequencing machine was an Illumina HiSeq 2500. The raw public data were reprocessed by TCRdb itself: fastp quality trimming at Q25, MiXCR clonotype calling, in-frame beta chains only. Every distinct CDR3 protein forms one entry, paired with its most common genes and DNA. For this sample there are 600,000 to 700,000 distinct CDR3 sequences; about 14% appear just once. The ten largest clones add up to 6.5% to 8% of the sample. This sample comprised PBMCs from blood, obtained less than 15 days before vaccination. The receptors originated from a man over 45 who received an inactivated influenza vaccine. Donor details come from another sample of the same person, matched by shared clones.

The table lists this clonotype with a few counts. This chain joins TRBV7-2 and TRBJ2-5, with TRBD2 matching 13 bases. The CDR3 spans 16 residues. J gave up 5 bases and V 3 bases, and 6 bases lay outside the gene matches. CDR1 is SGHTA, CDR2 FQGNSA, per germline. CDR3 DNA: TGTGCCAGCAGCTTGGGGACTAGCGGGGTAGCGGAGACCCAGTACTTC. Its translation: CASSLGTSGVAETQYF.

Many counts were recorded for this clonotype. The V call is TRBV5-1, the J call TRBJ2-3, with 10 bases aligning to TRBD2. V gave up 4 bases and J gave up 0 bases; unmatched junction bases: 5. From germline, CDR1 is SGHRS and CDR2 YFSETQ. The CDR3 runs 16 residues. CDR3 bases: TGCGCCAGCAGCGGAATTAGCGGGGGGAGCACAGATACGCAGTATTTT. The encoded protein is CASSGISGGSTDTQYF.

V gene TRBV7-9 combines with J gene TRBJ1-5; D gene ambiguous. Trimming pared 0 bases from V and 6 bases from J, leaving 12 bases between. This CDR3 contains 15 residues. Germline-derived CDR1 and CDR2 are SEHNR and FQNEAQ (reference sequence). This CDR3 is CASSLAPPDGQPQHF. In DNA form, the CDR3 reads TGTGCCAGCAGCTTAGCCCCGCCTGATGGTCAGCCCCAGCATTTT.

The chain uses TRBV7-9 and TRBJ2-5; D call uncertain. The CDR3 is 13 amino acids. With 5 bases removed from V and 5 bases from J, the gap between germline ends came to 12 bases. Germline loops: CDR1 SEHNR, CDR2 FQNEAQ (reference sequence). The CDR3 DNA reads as TGTGCCAGCAGCCCCTCCTTCACTGAGACCCAGTACTTC. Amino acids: CASSPSFTETQYF.

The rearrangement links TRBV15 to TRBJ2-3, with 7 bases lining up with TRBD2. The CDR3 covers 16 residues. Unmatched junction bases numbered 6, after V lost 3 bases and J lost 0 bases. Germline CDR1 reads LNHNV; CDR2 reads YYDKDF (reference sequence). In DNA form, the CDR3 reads TGTGCCACCAGCAGGGACCGGGGACTAAGCACAGATACGCAGTATTTT. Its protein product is CATSRDRGLSTDTQYF. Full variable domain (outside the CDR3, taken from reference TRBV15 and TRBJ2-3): DAMVIQNPRYQVTQFGKPVTLSCSQTLNHNVMYWYQQKSSQAPKLLFHYYDKDFNNEADTPDNFQSRRPNTSFCFLDIRSPGLGDTAMYLCATSRDRGLSTDTQYFGPGTRLTVL.

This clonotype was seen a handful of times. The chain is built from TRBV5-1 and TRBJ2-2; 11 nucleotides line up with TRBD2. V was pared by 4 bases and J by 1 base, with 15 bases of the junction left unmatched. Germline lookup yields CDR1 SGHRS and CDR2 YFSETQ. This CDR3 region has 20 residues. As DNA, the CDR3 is TGCGCCAGCAGCCTAACGACCCCGGGACTAGCGGATGTGAACACCGGGGAGCTGTTTTTT. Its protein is CASSLTTPGLADVNTGELFF. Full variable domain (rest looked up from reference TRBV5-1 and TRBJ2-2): KAGVTQTPRYLIKTRGQQVTLSCSPISGHRSVSWYQQTPGQGLQFLFEYFSETQRNKGNFPGRFSGRQFSNSRSEMNVSTLELGDSALYLCASSLTTPGLADVNTGELFFGEGSRLTVL.

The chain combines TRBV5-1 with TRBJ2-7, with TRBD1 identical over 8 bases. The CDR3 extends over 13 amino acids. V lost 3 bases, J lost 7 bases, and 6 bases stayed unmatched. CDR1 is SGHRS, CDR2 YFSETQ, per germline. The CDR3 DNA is TGCGCCAGCAGCTGGGTGGGACAGGAAGAGCAGTACTTC. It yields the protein CASSWVGQEEQYF.

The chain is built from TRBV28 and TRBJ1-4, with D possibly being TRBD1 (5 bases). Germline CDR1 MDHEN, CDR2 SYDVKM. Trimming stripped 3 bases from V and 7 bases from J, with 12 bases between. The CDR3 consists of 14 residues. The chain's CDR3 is CASSLGQGIEKLFF. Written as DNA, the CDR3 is TGTGCCAGCAGTTTGGGGCAGGGCATTGAAAAACTGTTTTTT.

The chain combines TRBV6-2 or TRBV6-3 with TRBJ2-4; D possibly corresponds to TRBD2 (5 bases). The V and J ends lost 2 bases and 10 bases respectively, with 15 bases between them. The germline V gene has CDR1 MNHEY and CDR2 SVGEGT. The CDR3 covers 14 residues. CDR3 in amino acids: CASSYEGTLWIQYF. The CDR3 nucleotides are TGTGCCAGCAGTTACGAGGGAACCTTGTGGATTCAGTACTTC.

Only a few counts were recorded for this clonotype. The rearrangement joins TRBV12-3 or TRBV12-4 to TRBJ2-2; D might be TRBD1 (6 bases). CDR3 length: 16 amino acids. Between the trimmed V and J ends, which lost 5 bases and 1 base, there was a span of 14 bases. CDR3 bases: TGTGCCAGCAGTCTCCCAGGGGACCTGAACACCGGGGAGCTGTTTTTT. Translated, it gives CASSLPGDLNTGELFF.

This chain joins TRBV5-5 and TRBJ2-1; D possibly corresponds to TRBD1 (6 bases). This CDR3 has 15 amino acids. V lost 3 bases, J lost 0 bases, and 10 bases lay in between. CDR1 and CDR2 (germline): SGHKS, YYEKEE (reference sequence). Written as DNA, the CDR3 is TGTGCCAGCAGCTGGGGGCTAGGCTCCTACAATGAGCAGTTCTTC. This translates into CASSWGLGSYNEQFF.

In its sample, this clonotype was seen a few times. CDR3 nucleotide sequence: TGTGCCAGCTCACCAGGACAGAGCGCAGCCAAAAACATTCAGTACTTC. Its protein is CASSPGQSAAKNIQYF. The chain recombines TRBV18 with TRBJ2-4; possibly TRBD1 for D (6 bases). V shed 2 bases and J shed 0 bases, with 11 bases lying between them. The CDR3 runs 16 residues. CDR1 and CDR2 from the germline V gene are KGHSH and LQKENI.

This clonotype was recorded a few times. CDR3 nucleotides: TGCAGTGCTCAGGGGACTAGCGGGAGCTTGGGCGAGCAGTACTTC. Protein: CSAQGTSGSLGEQYF. V usage is TRBV20-1 and J usage is TRBJ2-7; 14 bases fit TRBD2. Unmatched junction bases numbered 9, after V lost 5 bases and J lost 6 bases. This CDR3 spans 15 amino acids. The germline gives CDR1 DFQATT, CDR2 SNEGSKA (reference sequence).

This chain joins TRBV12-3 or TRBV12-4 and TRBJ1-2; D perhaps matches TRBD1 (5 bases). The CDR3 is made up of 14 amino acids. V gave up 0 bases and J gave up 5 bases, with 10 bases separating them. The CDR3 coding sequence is TGTGCCAGCAGTTTAGCTGTAGGGGTTTATGGCTACACCTTC. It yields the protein CASSLAVGVYGYTF.

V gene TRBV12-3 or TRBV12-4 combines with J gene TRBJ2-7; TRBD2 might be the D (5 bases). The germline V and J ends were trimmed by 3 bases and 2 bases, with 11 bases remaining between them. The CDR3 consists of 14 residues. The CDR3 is CASSFGQEAYEQYF. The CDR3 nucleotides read TGTGCCAGCAGTTTTGGGCAGGAGGCCTACGAGCAGTACTTC.

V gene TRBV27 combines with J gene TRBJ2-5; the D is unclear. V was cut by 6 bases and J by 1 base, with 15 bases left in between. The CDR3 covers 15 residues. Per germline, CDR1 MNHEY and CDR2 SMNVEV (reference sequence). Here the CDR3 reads CASRDGLTVQETQYF. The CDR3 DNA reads TGTGCCAGCAGGGACGGCCTAACAGTCCAAGAGACCCAGTACTTC.

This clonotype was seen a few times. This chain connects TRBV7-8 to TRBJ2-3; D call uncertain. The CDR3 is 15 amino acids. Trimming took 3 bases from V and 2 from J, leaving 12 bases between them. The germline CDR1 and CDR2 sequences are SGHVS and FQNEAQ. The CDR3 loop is CASSFFRNPTDTQYF. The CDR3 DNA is TGTGCCAGCAGCTTTTTTCGAAATCCCACAGATACGCAGTATTTT.

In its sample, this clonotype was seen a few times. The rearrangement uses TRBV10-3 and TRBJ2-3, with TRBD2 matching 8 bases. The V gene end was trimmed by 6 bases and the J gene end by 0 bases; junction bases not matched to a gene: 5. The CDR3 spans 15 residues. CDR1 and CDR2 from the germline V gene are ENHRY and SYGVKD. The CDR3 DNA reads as TGTGCCATCAGGGCGGGACTAGGTAGCACAGATACGCAGTATTTT. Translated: CAIRAGLGSTDTQYF.

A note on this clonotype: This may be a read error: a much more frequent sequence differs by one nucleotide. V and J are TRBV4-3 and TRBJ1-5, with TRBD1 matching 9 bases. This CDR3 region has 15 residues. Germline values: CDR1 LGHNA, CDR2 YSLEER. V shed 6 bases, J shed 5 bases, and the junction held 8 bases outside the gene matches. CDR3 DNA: TGCGCCAGCAGGCAGGACAGGGGTAGAGATCAGCCCCAGCATTTT. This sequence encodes CASRQDRGRDQPQHF.

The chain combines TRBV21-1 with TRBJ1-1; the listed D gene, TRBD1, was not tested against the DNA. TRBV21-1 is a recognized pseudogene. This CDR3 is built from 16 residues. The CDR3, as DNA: TGTGCCAGCAGCGTGCTTACAGGAAGGTTGGTCACTGAAGCTTTCTTT. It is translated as CASSVLTGRLVTEAFF.

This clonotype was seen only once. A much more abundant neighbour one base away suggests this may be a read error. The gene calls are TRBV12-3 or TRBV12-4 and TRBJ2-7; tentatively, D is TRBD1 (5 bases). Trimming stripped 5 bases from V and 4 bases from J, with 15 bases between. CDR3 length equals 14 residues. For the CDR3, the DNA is TGTGCCAGCAGTATGAAGTTGGGGCGATACGAGCAGTACTTC. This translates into CASSMKLGRYEQYF.

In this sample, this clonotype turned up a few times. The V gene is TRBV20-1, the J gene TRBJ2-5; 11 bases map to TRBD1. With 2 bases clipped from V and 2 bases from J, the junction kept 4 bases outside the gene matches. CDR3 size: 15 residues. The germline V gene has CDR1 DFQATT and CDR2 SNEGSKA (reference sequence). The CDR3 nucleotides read TGCAGTGCTAGATCGGGGACAGGGGGGCAAGAGACCCAGTACTTC. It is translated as CSARSGTGGQETQYF.

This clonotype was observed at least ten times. CDR3 loop: CASSLDGGNTEAFF. The CDR3 DNA reads TGCGCCAGCAGCTTGGATGGGGGGAACACTGAAGCTTTCTTT. The chain carries TRBV5-1 and TRBJ1-1; tentatively, D is TRBD1 (5 bases). Germline V gene sequence: CDR1 SGHRS, CDR2 YFSETQ. Trimming removed 0 bases at V and 1 base at J, with 7 bases between. The CDR3 contains 14 residues.

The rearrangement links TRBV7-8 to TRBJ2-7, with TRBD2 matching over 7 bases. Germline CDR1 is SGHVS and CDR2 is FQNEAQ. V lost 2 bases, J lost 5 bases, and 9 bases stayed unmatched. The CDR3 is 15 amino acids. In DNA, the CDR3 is TGTGCCAGCAGCTTATGGGAGCGGGGTTTGCACGAGCAGTACTTC. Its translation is CASSLWERGLHEQYF.

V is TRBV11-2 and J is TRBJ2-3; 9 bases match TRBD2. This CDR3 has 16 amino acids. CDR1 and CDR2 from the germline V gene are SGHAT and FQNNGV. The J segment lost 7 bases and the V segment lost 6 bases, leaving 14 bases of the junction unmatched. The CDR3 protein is CASSHRGGGPLNTQYF. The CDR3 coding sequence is TGTGCCAGCAGTCACCGCGGGGGGGGCCCCTTGAATACGCAGTATTTT.

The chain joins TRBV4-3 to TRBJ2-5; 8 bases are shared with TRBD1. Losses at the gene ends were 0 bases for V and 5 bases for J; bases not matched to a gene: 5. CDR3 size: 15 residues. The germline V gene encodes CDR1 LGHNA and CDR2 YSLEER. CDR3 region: CASSQEAGGAETQYF. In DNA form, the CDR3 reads TGCGCCAGCAGCCAAGAGGCAGGGGGCGCGGAGACCCAGTACTTC.

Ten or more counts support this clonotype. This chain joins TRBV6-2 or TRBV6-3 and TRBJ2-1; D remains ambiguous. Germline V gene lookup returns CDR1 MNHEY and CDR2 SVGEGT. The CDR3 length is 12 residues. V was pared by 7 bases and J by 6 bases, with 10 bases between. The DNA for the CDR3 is TGTGCCAGCAATGGGTTAGGCAATGAGCAGTTCTTC. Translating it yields CASNGLGNEQFF.

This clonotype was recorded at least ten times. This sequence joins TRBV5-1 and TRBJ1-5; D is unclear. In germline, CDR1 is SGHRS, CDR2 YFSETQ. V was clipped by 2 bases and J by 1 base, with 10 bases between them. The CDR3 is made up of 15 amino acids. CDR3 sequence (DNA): TGCGCCAGCAGCTTCGGGCCTGGGAGCAATCAGCCCCAGCATTTT. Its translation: CASSFGPGSNQPQHF.

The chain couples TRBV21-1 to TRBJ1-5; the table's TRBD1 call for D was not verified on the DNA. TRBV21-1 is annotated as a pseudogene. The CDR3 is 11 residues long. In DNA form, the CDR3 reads TGTGCCAGAACGGGGACCCAGCCCCAGCATTTT. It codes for CARTGTQPQHF.